The following is a T cell receptor beta chain sequence with its context. What it binds is unknown. This record belongs to a study of OX40 agonist ivuxolimab in advanced cancers. General study points: At 0.1 to 3.0 mg/kg and by week 6, clonal expansion occurred in CD4+ and CD8+ blood T cells.

The germline V gene has CDR1 GTSNPN and CDR2 SVGIG (reference sequence). J was trimmed by 3 bases and V by 5 bases; bases with no gene match: 0. The CDR3 has 12 residues. Clones were read by immunoSEQ multiplex PCR, and TCRdb kept only the in-frame ones, dropping some. The data hold roughly 75,000 clones, with around 86% observed a single time. This sequence originates from an adult with an advanced solid tumor such as melanoma, head and neck, liver or kidney cancer. This chain connects TRBV30 to TRBJ1-2; 10 bases align to TRBD1. The sample was CD4+ or CD8+ T cells sorted from blood, taken in a trial of the OX40 agonist ivuxolimab. The CDR3 spells CAWGQGDYGYTF. CDR3 nucleotide sequence: TGTGCCTGGGGACAGGGGGACTATGGCTACACCTTC.